This T cell receptor (beta chain) was captured by sequencing in a study of cytomegalovirus exposure and HLA in healthy donors. At the level of the study: About 85 million unique TCRs from HLA-typed donors were held in an early release of data.

The PCR made use of 60 Vbeta and 13 Jbeta primers. Sequencing used immunoSEQ multiplex PCR; TCRdb keeps in-frame clones, though not all of them. The sample has about 150,000 clones; more than 60% are singletons. Findings of the study overall: A later analysis by the authors found several of the most significant clusters apparently linked to common viral pathogens. Listed as cytomegalovirus-associated were 150 or so TCR beta chains.

Donors counted as nominally healthy when sampled, yet unrecorded immune exposures were likely. As to this clone: Its specificity is unknown. The junction does not match germline at one end; this may be a read error.

This TCR was sampled from a woman aged 45-65 years in good health and CMV-seropositive. The specimen was PBMCs.

CDR3 sequence (DNA): TGTGCTAGCAGCCCCAGCCCAGACAGGACCTACGAGCAGTACTTC. Residues: CASSPSPDRTYEQYF. V and J are TRBV7-7 and TRBJ2-7; possibly TRBD1 for D (6 bases). The CDR3 runs to 15 residues. Germline CDR1 SSHAT, CDR2 FNYEAQ (reference sequence). Full variable domain (remainder filled in from reference TRBV7-7 and TRBJ2-7): GAGVSQSPRYKVTKRGQDVTLRCDPISSHATLYWYQQALGQGPEFLTYFNYEAQPDKSGLPSDRFSAERPEGSISTLTIQRTEQRDSAMYRCASSPSPDRTYEQYFGPGTRLTVT.